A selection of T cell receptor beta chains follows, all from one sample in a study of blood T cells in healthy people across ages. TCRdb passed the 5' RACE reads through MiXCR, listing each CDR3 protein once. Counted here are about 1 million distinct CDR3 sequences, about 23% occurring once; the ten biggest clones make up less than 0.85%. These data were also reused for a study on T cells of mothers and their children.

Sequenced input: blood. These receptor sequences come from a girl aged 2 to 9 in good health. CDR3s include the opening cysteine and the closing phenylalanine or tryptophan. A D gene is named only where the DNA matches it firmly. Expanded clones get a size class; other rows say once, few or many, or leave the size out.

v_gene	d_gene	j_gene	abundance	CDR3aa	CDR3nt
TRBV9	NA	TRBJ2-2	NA	CASSVGSGELFF	TGTGCCAGCAGCGTAGGGTCCGGGGAGCTGTTTTTT
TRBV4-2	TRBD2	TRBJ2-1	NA	CASSQGLSGGPWNEQFF	TGTGCCAGCAGCCAAGGTCTTAGCGGGGGGCCGTGGAATGAGCAGTTCTTC
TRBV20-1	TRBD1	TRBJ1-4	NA	CSARPGQGEKLFF	TGCAGTGCCCGACCGGGACAGGGTGAGAAACTGTTTTTT
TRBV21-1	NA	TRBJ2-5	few	CASSSPGQRELRYF	TGTGCCAGCAGCTCTCCAGGGCAGAGGGAACTTCGGTACTTC
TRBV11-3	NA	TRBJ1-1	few	CASSEWGNTEAFF	TGTGCCAGCAGCGAGTGGGGGAACACTGAAGCTTTCTTT
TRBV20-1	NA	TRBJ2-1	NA	CSARDTQGPSNEQFF	TGCAGTGCTAGAGATACCCAGGGACCTTCCAATGAGCAGTTCTTC
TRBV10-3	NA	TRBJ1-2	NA	CAISHGTDDYGYTF	TGTGCCATCAGTCATGGGACGGATGACTATGGCTACACCTTC
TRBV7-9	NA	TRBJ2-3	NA	CASSQGLPQRYF	TGTGCCAGCAGCCAGGGACTGCCGCAAAGGTATTTT
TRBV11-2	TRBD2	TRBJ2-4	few	CASSLVGGGAKNIQYF	TGTGCCAGCAGCTTAGTCGGCGGGGGGGCCAAAAACATTCAGTACTTC
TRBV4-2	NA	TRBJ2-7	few	CASSQVLRGRADEQYF	TGTGCCAGCAGCCAAGTTTTAAGGGGGAGGGCTGACGAGCAGTACTTC
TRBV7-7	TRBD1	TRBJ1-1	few	CASSLGPAGQGMSGEAFF	TGTGCTAGCAGCTTAGGGCCAGCGGGACAGGGGATGTCTGGTGAAGCTTTCTTT
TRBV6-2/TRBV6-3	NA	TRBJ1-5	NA	CASTERGGSNQPQHF	TGTGCCAGCACCGAGAGGGGGGGAAGCAATCAGCCCCAGCATTTT
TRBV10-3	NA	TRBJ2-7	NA	CATTQGQESYEQYF	TGTGCCACCACCCAAGGGCAGGAATCCTACGAGCAGTACTTC
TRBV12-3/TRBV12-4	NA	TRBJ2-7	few	CASSRPRRGVSMSYEQYF	TGTGCCAGCAGTCGGCCTAGGAGGGGAGTAAGTATGTCCTACGAGCAGTACTTC
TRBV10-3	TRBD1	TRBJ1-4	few	CAISESSGTGEEKLFF	TGTGCCATCAGTGAGTCGAGCGGGACAGGGGAAGAAAAACTGTTTTTT
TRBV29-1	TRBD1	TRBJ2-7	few	CSVELGTGTGEYYEQYF	TGCAGCGTTGAATTGGGAACCGGGACAGGGGAATACTACGAGCAGTACTTC
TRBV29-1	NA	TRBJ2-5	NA	CSVRQAQETQYF	TGCAGCGTTCGGCAGGCCCAAGAGACCCAGTACTTC
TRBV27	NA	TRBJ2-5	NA	CASRNVARGGGETQYF	TGTGCCAGCCGAAACGTGGCCAGGGGAGGAGGAGAGACCCAGTACTTC
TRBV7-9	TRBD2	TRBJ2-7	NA	CASSLLSSGSSTEQYF	TGTGCCAGCAGCTTACTGTCTAGCGGGAGCTCCACCGAGCAGTACTTC
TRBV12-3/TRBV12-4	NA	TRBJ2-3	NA	CASSPGKGGTDAEYF	TGTGCCAGCAGTCCTGGAAAGGGGGGGACAGATGCGGAGTATTTT
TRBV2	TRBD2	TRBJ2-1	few	CASSDGGRGNEQFF	TGTGCCAGCAGTGACGGGGGGAGGGGAAATGAGCAGTTCTTC
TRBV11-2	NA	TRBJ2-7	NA	CASSLAGTLSYEQYF	TGTGCCAGCAGCTTAGCTGGGACACTTTCCTACGAGCAGTACTTC
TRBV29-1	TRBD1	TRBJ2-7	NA	CSVDPTGAGEQYF	TGCAGCGTTGACCCGACAGGGGCGGGCGAGCAGTACTTC
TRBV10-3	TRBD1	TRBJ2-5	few	CAISEGQGSGETQYF	TGTGCCATCAGTGAGGGACAGGGGTCCGGGGAGACCCAGTACTTC
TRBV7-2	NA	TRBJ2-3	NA	CASRIGGGLTDTQYF	TGTGCCAGCAGAATTGGGGGGGGCCTCACAGATACGCAGTATTTT
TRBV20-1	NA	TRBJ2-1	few	CSAPFHYNEQFF	TGCAGTGCTCCTTTCCACTACAATGAGCAGTTCTTC